Below, 5 T cell receptor beta chains from the same sample are listed, as sequenced in a study of identical twins. One entry per CDR3 protein results from TCRdb running MiXCR on the 5' RACE reads. The repertoire has 140,000 to 150,000 distinct CDR3 sequences, approximately 4% of them found once; the top ten carry more than 6.5%. The sample consisted of memory T cells sorted from blood. The receptors originated from a man between 18 and 29 years old in good health.

This clonotype has ten or more counts. The genes are TRBV18 and TRBJ1-5, with no clear D. Trimming shortened V by 3 bases and J by 9 bases, and 18 bases separated the two germline ends. Germline lookup yields CDR1 KGHSH and CDR2 LQKENI. The CDR3 loop spans 15 amino acids. Here the CDR3 DNA reads TGTGCCAGCTCACCCCTGGACGGAACATTTGGGCCCCAGCATTTT. Its translation is CASSPLDGTFGPQHF.

This clonotype came up many times. The CDR3 here is CSASGTSGRKVKNIQYF. The CDR3 nucleotides are TGCAGTGCTAGCGGGACTAGCGGGAGGAAGGTCAAAAACATTCAGTACTTC. The chain is built from TRBV20-1 and TRBJ2-4; 15 nucleotides align to TRBD2. Germline assignment: CDR1 DFQATT and CDR2 SNEGSKA (reference sequence). V dropped 3 bases and J dropped 3; count of bases not matched to a gene: 6. The CDR3 runs to 17 residues.

This clonotype has ten or more counts. The CDR3 DNA follows: TGTGCCACCAGCAGAGGCTCAGCGGGAGGTCTGAATGAGCAGTTCTTC. Amino acid sequence: CATSRGSAGGLNEQFF. V and J are TRBV15 and TRBJ2-1; TRBD2 agrees at 9 bases. Germline V lookup: CDR1 LNHNV, CDR2 YYDKDF (reference sequence). With V trimmed by 1 base and J by 7 bases, 8 bases remained unmatched. The CDR3 is 16 amino acids.

In its sample, this clonotype was seen many times. V gene TRBV6-1 combines with J gene TRBJ2-7; D ambiguous. The CDR3 spans 15 residues. Germline lookup yields CDR1 MNHNS and CDR2 SASEGT. V was shortened by 2 bases and J by 6 bases, with 17 bases between the two germline ends. The CDR3 loop is CASSEWGRALSEQYV. CDR3 DNA: TGTGCCAGCAGTGAATGGGGTAGGGCACTCTCCGAGCAGTACGTC.

V and J are TRBV2 and TRBJ2-1; D might be TRBD2 (5 bases). There are 14 residues in the CDR3. Germline V gene data show CDR1 as SNHLY and CDR2 as FYNNEI. V shed 7 bases and J shed 9 bases, with 19 bases lying between them. The CDR3 is CASTSLHGDSEQFF. The CDR3 nucleotides read TGTGCCAGCACCTCGTTGCACGGGGATTCTGAGCAGTTCTTC.